This T cell receptor (beta chain) was recovered during a study of T cell changes during pregnancy in multiple sclerosis. The data were produced by immunoSEQ multiplex PCR, yet TCRdb's version contains in-frame clones alone and is incomplete. The sample shows about 100,000 clones, 85% to 95% of them seen only once. The CDR3 runs 16 residues. The trim removed 0 bases at V and 8 bases at J, leaving 8 bases unmatched. Germline assignment: CDR1 MGHRA and CDR2 YSYEKL. This clonotype was sampled from a female donor with multiple sclerosis, enrolled in a pregnancy study. The chain links TRBV4-1 to TRBJ2-1; 9 nucleotides agree with TRBD2. Here the sequenced sample was peripheral blood, taken in the second trimester of pregnancy. CDR3 DNA sequence: TGCGCCAGCAGCCAAGATAATGCTGCGGGAGGGGATGAGCAGTTCTTC. Translation: CASSQDNAAGGDEQFF.